This T cell receptor (beta chain) was documented in a study of T cell repertoires in cytomegalovirus infection. Per the germline V gene, CDR1 is SGHTA and CDR2 is FQGNSA. The V and J ends lost 0 bases and 2 bases respectively, with 11 bases between them. The CDR3 spans 16 residues. MiXCR, applied by TCRdb to the reads, yields one record per CDR3 protein. Of around 71,000 distinct CDR3 sequences listed, approximately 22% were seen once; the top ten hold approximately 68%. In its sample, this clonotype was seen a few times. Its antigen is unknown. This sequence originates from a human donor in good health (CMV status not recorded). Some clones in this sample may be carry-over from other donors' samples. The chain employs TRBV7-2 and TRBJ1-5; unclear D gene. This specimen consisted of CD8+ T cells from cultured PBMCs, obtained from culture after CMV antigen stimulation. This CDR3 is CASSLANWEGNQPQHF. CDR3 bases: TGTGCCAGCAGCTTAGCGAACTGGGAGGGCAATCAGCCCCAGCATTTT.